Shown below are 10 T cell receptor beta chains from a single sample sequenced in a study of T cell repertoires in cytomegalovirus infection. These receptors' targets are unknown. TCRdb fed the reads into MiXCR, producing one record per CDR3 protein. The data contain approximately 910,000 distinct CDR3 sequences, roughly 30% of them seen just once; the ten biggest clones take up over 13%. Specimen: cultured CD8+ T cells from PBMCs, collected from culture after CMV antigen stimulation. These receptors all come from a human donor in good health (CMV status not recorded). Some clones in this sample may be carry-over from other donors' samples.

The chain joins TRBV27 to TRBJ2-1; 11 nucleotides match TRBD2. This CDR3 has 18 amino acids. V trimming: 3 bases; J trimming: 0 bases; junction bases outside the gene matches: 7. The germline V gene encodes CDR1 MNHEY and CDR2 SMNVEV (reference sequence). The CDR3 spells CASSFASGGPSSYNEQFF. CDR3 bases: TGTGCCAGCAGTTTTGCTAGCGGGGGGCCCAGCTCCTACAATGAGCAGTTCTTC.

The sample holds a few counts of this clonotype. This chain joins TRBV7-6 and TRBJ2-2, with D uncertain. CDR1 is SGHVS, CDR2 FNYEAQ, per germline. There are 15 residues in the CDR3. V was clipped by 4 bases and J by 3 bases, with 12 bases between them. The CDR3: CASSSRALDTGELFF. In nucleotides, the CDR3 is TGTGCCAGCAGCTCCCGGGCCCTCGACACCGGGGAGCTGTTTTTT.

The chain joins TRBV2 to TRBJ2-5; possible D gene TRBD2, 6 bases. V lost 7 bases and J 2 bases, leaving 14 bases between the germline ends. CDR3 size: 14 residues. Germline CDR1 is SNHLY and CDR2 is FYNNEI. The CDR3 loop is CASTIPGLQETQYF. CDR3 DNA sequence: TGTGCCAGCACTATTCCGGGACTTCAAGAGACCCAGTACTTC.

Regarding this clonotype: One base away lies a much larger clone, so this may be a sequencing read error. The rearrangement joins TRBV7-2 to TRBJ2-1, with D possibly TRBD2 on 5 matching bases. In germline, CDR1 is SGHTA, CDR2 FQGNSA. The CDR3 is made up of 12 amino acids. The CDR3 here is CANSWTGNEQFF. CDR3 in DNA: TGTGCCAACAGCTGGACTGGCAATGAGCAGTTCTTC.

The chain combines TRBV6-5 with TRBJ2-7; no clear D. CDR3 length: 14 amino acids. Deletions cut 2 bases from V and 3 bases from J, with 11 bases between. CDR1 and CDR2 (germline): MNHEY, SVGAGI. In DNA, the CDR3 is TGTGCCAGCAGTTACACCCTGTCGGGCTACGAGCAGTACTTC. Amino acid sequence: CASSYTLSGYEQYF.

Only a few counts were recorded for this clonotype. At one end the junction does not follow the germline gene, possibly because of a read error. The chain carries TRBV14 and TRBJ2-5; 9 nucleotides line up with TRBD2. The germline V gene has CDR1 SGHDN and CDR2 FVKESK. CDR3 size: 15 residues. CDR3 loop: CASSQGGGAGETQYF. In DNA, the CDR3 is TGTGCCAGCAGTCAAGGCGGGGGGGCCGGAGAGACCCAGTACTTC.

This chain connects TRBV7-9 to TRBJ2-2; D call uncertain. The CDR3 has 14 amino acids. Germline values: CDR1 SEHNR, CDR2 FQNEAQ (reference sequence). V was shortened by 5 bases and J by 0 bases, with 7 bases between the two germline ends. The CDR3 DNA reads TGTGCCAGCAGCGGCCCTGCGAACACCGGGGAGCTGTTTTTT. This encodes CASSGPANTGELFF.

The rearrangement links TRBV4-2 to TRBJ2-1; D is undetermined. V lost 0 bases and J 9 bases, leaving 9 bases between the germline ends. The CDR3 loop spans 13 amino acids. The V gene's germline CDR1 is LGHNA and CDR2 YNFKEQ. Here the CDR3 DNA reads TGTGCCAGCAGCCAAGATGGGCCCACTGAGCAGTTCTTC. This translates into CASSQDGPTEQFF.

The chain links TRBV19 to TRBJ1-4, with D perhaps TRBD1 (5 bases). The length of the CDR3 is 15 residues. Germline V gene lookup returns CDR1 LNHDA and CDR2 SQIVND (reference sequence). V lost 5 bases to trimming and J lost 0 bases, with 10 bases between them. DNA for the CDR3: TGTGCCAGTAGTCTCCGGGACTCAACTAATGAAAAACTGTTTTTT. It translates to CASSLRDSTNEKLFF.

This clonotype has only a few counts. The chain employs TRBV4-1 and TRBJ2-7, with D maybe TRBD2 (6 bases). The V gene lost 0 bases and the J gene lost 7 bases, with 10 bases spanning the gap. The CDR3 spans 13 residues. CDR1 is MGHRA and CDR2 is YSYEKL in the germline V gene. CDR3 amino acids: CASSQDQGTEQYF. CDR3 nucleotides: TGCGCCAGCAGCCAAGATCAAGGGACTGAGCAGTACTTC.